The 8 T cell receptor beta chains below come from one sample, sequenced in a study of shared clonotypes between healthy human individuals. Method: immunoSEQ multiplex PCR; TCRdb's copy keeps in-frame clones and lacks some. In the table there are about 2.3 million clones, around 90% of which are singletons. Sequenced: naive CD4+ T cells from PBMCs. Subset defined: CD45RA+ positively selected. These receptors came from a man between 18 and 29 years old in good health. Some clones in this sample may be carry-over from other donors' samples.

The V call is TRBV6-1, the J call TRBJ1-5, with D possibly being TRBD1 (6 bases). In germline, CDR1 is MNHNS, CDR2 SASEGT. The CDR3 has 15 residues. V gave up 6 bases and J gave up 4 bases, with 16 bases separating them. Written as DNA, the CDR3 is TGTGCCAGCAGCGATCAGGGGATGGCAAATCAGCCCCAGCATTTT. Protein: CASSDQGMANQPQHF.

The J gene is TRBJ2-7, the V gene TRBV5-1; 10 bases line up with TRBD2. This CDR3 spans 16 amino acids. CDR1 and CDR2 from the germline V gene are SGHRS and YFSETQ. V was clipped by 1 base and J by 1 base; unmatched bases: 5. The CDR3 DNA reads TGCGCCAGCAGCTTGCAAGCTAGCGGGGGATCCTACGAGCAGTACTTC. Translation: CASSLQASGGSYEQYF.

Worth noting for this clone: The sample holds other DNA sequences that translate to the same CDR3. The J gene is TRBJ1-5, the V gene TRBV28; D is uncertain. Germline assignment: CDR1 MDHEN and CDR2 SYDVKM. CDR3 length: 15 amino acids. V lost 2 bases and J lost 1, with 9 bases in between. The chain's CDR3 is CASSLGGRSNQPQHF. The CDR3 region has the DNA TGTGCCAGCAGTTTAGGTGGTCGGAGCAATCAGCCCCAGCATTTT.

The chain uses TRBV4-2 and TRBJ1-2, with D unresolved. V was shortened by 0 bases and J by 6 bases, with 11 bases between the two germline ends. The CDR3 covers 14 residues. Germline CDR1 LGHNA, CDR2 YNFKEQ. The CDR3 loop is CASSQDAGKDGYTF. The CDR3 nucleotides are TGTGCCAGCAGCCAAGACGCGGGCAAGGATGGCTACACCTTC.

This chain connects TRBV19 to TRBJ2-2; 9 bases are shared with TRBD1. In germline, CDR1 is LNHDA, CDR2 SQIVND (reference sequence). With V trimmed by 1 base and J by 2 bases, 5 bases remained unmatched. This CDR3 is 17 amino acids long. The CDR3: CASSIGGDRENTGELFF. CDR3 bases: TGTGCCAGTAGTATAGGCGGGGACAGGGAAAACACCGGGGAGCTGTTTTTT.

V and J are TRBV7-2 and TRBJ1-5; 7 nucleotides agree with TRBD1. Unmatched junction bases numbered 5, after V lost 0 bases and J lost 6 bases. There are 15 residues in the CDR3. Germline V gives CDR1 SGHTA, CDR2 FQGNSA. The chain's CDR3 is CASSLALQGVQPQHF. CDR3 nucleotide sequence: TGTGCCAGCAGCTTAGCGCTTCAGGGGGTTCAGCCCCAGCATTTT.

This sequence joins TRBV9 and TRBJ2-1; tentatively, D is TRBD2 (5 bases). CDR1 and CDR2 (germline): SGDLS, YYNGEE. The CDR3 consists of 15 residues. Trimming pared 0 bases from V and 7 bases from J, leaving 14 bases between. The CDR3 DNA sequence: TGTGCCAGCAGCGTAGATAGCGCCAAGGGTAATGAGCAGTTCTTC. Amino acid sequence: CASSVDSAKGNEQFF.

The V and J genes are TRBV29-1 and TRBJ2-4, with 7 bases matching TRBD1. From germline, CDR1 is SQVTM and CDR2 ANQGSEA. There are 13 residues in the CDR3. The ends lost 2 bases at V and 9 bases at J; junction bases unmatched: 7. The CDR3 region has the DNA TGCAGCGTTGAACCCGGGACAGAAAGCATTCAGTACTTC. As protein: CSVEPGTESIQYF.